A selection of T cell receptor beta chains follows, all from one sample in a study of coeliac disease. Profiled with immunoSEQ multiplex PCR; TCRdb holds only in-frame clones, not every one. The sample shows under 9,500 clones, less than 75% of them seen only once. Sequencing used intraepithelial lymphocytes from the gut. These receptors all come from a woman aged 55-75 years with celiac disease. CDR3s include the opening cysteine and the closing phenylalanine or tryptophan. D genes are given only for firm matches. Some rows mark clone size as missing; the rest say once, few, many or name a class of expanded clone.

cdr3_aa	cdr3_nt	j_call	clone_size	d_call	v_call
CASYLAGASNEQFF	TGTGCCAGCTACCTGGCGGGAGCATCTAATGAGCAGTTCTTC	TRBJ2-1	NA	TRBD2	TRBV13
CASSHSTQGETQYF	TGTGCCAGCAGCCACTCGACCCAGGGAGAGACCCAGTACTTC	TRBJ2-5	NA	NA	TRBV6-5
CASSYSKIGGEAFF	TGTGCCAGCAGTTACTCGAAAATCGGGGGTGAAGCTTTCTTT	TRBJ1-1	NA	NA	TRBV6-6
CASSPGLAGRETQYF	TGCGCCAGCAGCCCCGGACTAGCGGGACGGGAGACCCAGTACTTC	TRBJ2-5	NA	TRBD2	TRBV5-1
CASGSGGYQPQHF	TGTGCCAGTGGATCCGGGGGATATCAGCCCCAGCATTTT	TRBJ1-5	NA	NA	TRBV19
CASSLALNEKLFF	TGTGCCAGCAGCTTGGCCCTTAATGAAAAACTGTTTTTT	TRBJ1-4	NA	NA	TRBV5-5
CASSPVAGVGTGELFF	TGTGCCAGCAGCCCGGTAGCGGGAGTGGGCACCGGGGAGCTGTTTTTT	TRBJ2-2	NA	TRBD2	TRBV7-6
CASSGRGLTYEQYF	TGTGCCAGCAGTGGCAGGGGTCTCACCTACGAGCAGTACTTC	TRBJ2-7	few	NA	TRBV28
CASSPPSRAYEQYF	TGTGCCAGCTCACCACCGTCCAGGGCCTACGAGCAGTACTTC	TRBJ2-7	once	NA	TRBV18
CASSQWWNREYDTGELFF	TGCGCCAGCAGCCAATGGTGGAACAGGGAGTACGACACCGGGGAGCTGTTTTTT	TRBJ2-2	NA	NA	TRBV4-3
CASSPGGGYYEQYF	TGTGCCAGCAGCCCGGGGGGCGGATACTACGAGCAGTACTTC	TRBJ2-7	NA	NA	TRBV5-6
CATSRVGRVDQPQHF	TGTGCCACCAGCAGAGTAGGCAGGGTAGACCAGCCCCAGCATTTT	TRBJ1-5	NA	NA	TRBV15
CASTSLSGANVLTF	TGTGCCAGCACTTCCCTCTCTGGGGCCAACGTCCTGACTTTC	TRBJ2-6	few	NA	TRBV27
CASGGRRVAVGSDTQYF	TGTGCCAGCGGGGGTAGGCGAGTAGCGGTAGGCAGCGATACGCAGTATTTT	TRBJ2-3	NA	NA	TRBV27
CATSGWASGTDTQYF	TGTGCCACCAGCGGGTGGGCTAGCGGTACAGATACGCAGTATTTT	TRBJ2-3	NA	TRBD2	TRBV15
CAWSKGENQPQHF	TGTGCCTGGAGTAAAGGGGAAAATCAGCCCCAGCATTTT	TRBJ1-5	NA	NA	TRBV30
CASSLGLGEGDTQYF	TGTGCCAGCAGCTTAGGGTTGGGGGAGGGGGATACGCAGTATTTT	TRBJ2-3	NA	TRBD2	TRBV7-3
CSVGQPNTGELFF	TGCAGCGTCGGACAACCGAACACCGGGGAGCTGTTTTTT	TRBJ2-2	NA	NA	TRBV29-1
CASSQYPILSSYNEQFF	TGTGCCAGCAGCCAATACCCGATCCTTAGCTCCTACAATGAGCAGTTCTTC	TRBJ2-1	NA	NA	TRBV14
CASSPSDRGGTGELFF	TGTGCCAGCAGCCCCTCCGACAGGGGCGGAACCGGGGAGCTGTTTTTT	TRBJ2-2	large	TRBD1	TRBV5-4
CASSFPSGELFF	TGTGCCAGCAGCTTCCCCTCCGGGGAGCTGTTTTTT	TRBJ2-2	NA	NA	TRBV13
CASSMAGGGVEKLFF	TGTGCCAGTAGTATGGCAGGGGGCGGAGTTGAAAAACTGTTTTTT	TRBJ1-4	NA	TRBD1	TRBV19
CASSLAHGSAYEQYF	TGCGCCAGCAGCTTGGCCCATGGGAGCGCCTACGAGCAGTACTTC	TRBJ2-7	NA	NA	TRBV5-1
CATDRGLNYGYTF	TGTGCCACGGACAGGGGGCTTAACTATGGCTACACCTTC	TRBJ1-2	medium-sized	TRBD1	TRBV2
CASSITPGTDTQYF	TGTGCCAGTAGTATTACTCCAGGGACAGATACGCAGTATTTT	TRBJ2-3	NA	NA	TRBV19
CASSEGLYGYTF	TGTGCCAGCAGTGAGGGACTCTATGGCTACACCTTC	TRBJ1-2	NA	NA	TRBV6-1
CASRSGGPWNEQFF	TGTGCCAGCAGATCGGGAGGCCCCTGGAATGAGCAGTTCTTC	TRBJ2-1	NA	TRBD2	TRBV6-5
CASSGRAGFEKLFF	TGTGCCAGCAGCGGGAGGGCAGGGTTCGAAAAACTGTTTTTT	TRBJ1-4	few	NA	TRBV9
CASTRLRGANVLTF	TGTGCCAGCACGCGATTGAGGGGGGCCAACGTCCTGACTTTC	TRBJ2-6	NA	NA	TRBV28
CSVEERTGRGYGYTF	TGCAGCGTTGAAGAACGGACAGGTCGGGGCTATGGCTACACCTTC	TRBJ1-2	medium-sized	TRBD1	TRBV29-1
CASSLTGMGGYTF	TGTGCCAGCAGCTTGACAGGGATGGGTGGCTACACCTTC	TRBJ1-2	NA	TRBD1	TRBV7-3
CTSSQASPYEQYF	TGCACCAGCAGCCAGGCAAGTCCCTACGAGCAGTACTTC	TRBJ2-7	NA	NA	TRBV1
CASSLTDNNSPLHF	TGTGCCAGCTCCCTGACAGACAATAATTCACCCCTCCACTTT	TRBJ1-6	NA	NA	TRBV18
CASSIVQPDQPQHF	TGTGCCAGTAGTATAGTTCAACCAGATCAGCCCCAGCATTTT	TRBJ1-5	few	NA	TRBV19
CASSQSYDEQFF	TGCGCCAGCAGCCAATCCTACGATGAGCAGTTCTTC	TRBJ2-1	NA	NA	TRBV4-1
CASSPGTGGFTDTQYF	TGTGCCAGCAGCCCAGGGACAGGGGGCTTTACAGATACGCAGTATTTT	TRBJ2-3	NA	TRBD1	TRBV9
CASSLVPGTRGGTDTQYF	TGTGCCAGCAGCTTAGTTCCCGGGACTAGGGGGGGCACAGATACGCAGTATTTT	TRBJ2-3	NA	TRBD2	TRBV7-2
CASSSRAGQSVETQYF	TGTGCCAGCAGCTCTCGCGCGGGACAGTCGGTAGAGACCCAGTACTTC	TRBJ2-5	few	NA	TRBV11-2
CASSAFLGQGSGYTF	TGTGCCAGCAGCGCGTTCCTGGGACAGGGTTCGGGCTACACCTTC	TRBJ1-2	NA	TRBD1	TRBV9
CASSQVWQGMGGYTF	TGCGCCAGCAGCCAAGTATGGCAGGGGATGGGAGGCTACACCTTC	TRBJ1-2	few	NA	TRBV4-1
CASSGGMTGGNEKLFF	TGTGCCAGCAGCGGAGGAATGACAGGGGGCAATGAAAAACTGTTTTTT	TRBJ1-4	NA	TRBD1	TRBV5-6
CATIPLFRGAQPQHF	TGTGCCACCATACCCCTTTTCAGGGGCGCTCAGCCCCAGCATTTT	TRBJ1-5	few	NA	TRBV28
CSARPLETQYF	TGCAGTGCTAGACCCCTAGAGACCCAGTACTTC	TRBJ2-5	NA	NA	TRBV20-1
CASSRDPGLYEQYF	TGCGCCAGCAGCCGAGATCCGGGACTCTACGAGCAGTACTTC	TRBJ2-7	NA	NA	TRBV4-1
CASSPGSGGANEQFF	TGCGCCAGCAGCCCAGGCAGTGGGGGGGCAAATGAGCAGTTCTTC	TRBJ2-1	NA	NA	TRBV5-1
CASRLAGTRRELFF	TGTGCCAGCAGACTAGCGGGGACAAGAAGGGAGCTGTTTTTT	TRBJ2-2	NA	TRBD2	TRBV28
CATSRGSGAQETQYF	TGTGCCACCAGCAGGGGGAGCGGTGCCCAAGAGACCCAGTACTTC	TRBJ2-5	NA	NA	TRBV15